Following are 22 T cell receptor beta chains from one sample sequenced in a study of patients and donors after allogeneic stem cell transplantation. Each CDR3 protein gets one entry after TCRdb re-called the RT-PCR reads with MiXCR. In the table there are about 160,000 distinct CDR3 sequences, roughly 24% of which are singletons. The specimen sequenced was blood, either unsorted or a sorted T cell fraction (not recorded which). The receptors were sampled from a human donor who was either an allogeneic HSCT recipient or a stem cell or donor lymphocyte infusion donor (not recorded which). It is not recorded whose cells these are; they may come from a transplant donor.

This clonotype was counted a few times. This chain uses TRBV10-2 with TRBJ2-3; no firm D call. Per the germline V gene, CDR1 is WSHSY and CDR2 is SAAADI. This CDR3 spans 15 amino acids. V lost 7 bases and J lost 0, with 14 bases in between. DNA of the CDR3: TGCGCCAGCAATCCGGACGTCTCTAGCACAGATACGCAGTATTTT. Encoded protein: CASNPDVSSTDTQYF.

The chain combines TRBV6-5 with TRBJ1-2; D perhaps matches TRBD1 (6 bases). V lost 2 bases and J 8 bases, leaving 9 bases between the germline ends. Per the germline V gene, CDR1 is MNHEY and CDR2 is SVGAGI. The CDR3 covers 12 residues. The CDR3 is CASSYTGMGYTF. In DNA form, the CDR3 reads TGTGCCAGCAGTTACACAGGGATGGGCTACACCTTC.

V and J are TRBV5-6 and TRBJ2-1, with 13 bases that match TRBD2. CDR1 is SGHDT and CDR2 is YYEEEE in the germline V gene. V lost 5 bases, J lost 5 bases, and 4 bases stayed unmatched. This CDR3 contains 15 residues. The CDR3 spells CASSYTSGGDNEQFF. CDR3 DNA: TGTGCCAGCAGTTACACTAGCGGGGGGGACAATGAGCAGTTCTTC.

This chain joins TRBV20-1 and TRBJ1-2; D is perhaps TRBD1 (6 bases). Trimming took 3 bases from V and 7 from J, leaving 12 bases between them. From germline, CDR1 is DFQATT and CDR2 SNEGSKA (reference sequence). The CDR3 contains 12 residues. CDR3 protein: CSASAGTTGYTF. The CDR3, as DNA: TGCAGTGCTAGCGCAGGGACAACTGGCTACACCTTC.

This clonotype was counted only a few times. The CDR3 here is CASSLDRGDTQYF. The CDR3 nucleotides read TGCGCCAGCAGCTTGGACAGGGGAGATACGCAGTATTTT. The rearrangement links TRBV5-1 to TRBJ2-3, with 7 bases identical to TRBD1. With V trimmed by 0 bases and J by 5 bases, 0 bases remained unmatched. The CDR3 sequence is 13 residues long. CDR1 SGHRS and CDR2 YFSETQ come from the germline V gene.

The V call is TRBV9, the J call TRBJ2-6; TRBD1 is a possible D gene (6 bases). The CDR3 consists of 16 residues. Per germline, CDR1 SGDLS and CDR2 YYNGEE. Deletions cut 4 bases from V and 7 bases from J, with 18 bases between. CDR3 protein: CASSLPWTDPANVLTF. The CDR3 bases are TGTGCCAGCAGCTTACCATGGACAGATCCAGCCAACGTCCTGACTTTC.

This clonotype was seen only once. The rearrangement joins TRBV4-2 to TRBJ2-7; D call uncertain. V was trimmed by 0 bases and J by 0 bases, leaving 12 bases between them. CDR1 LGHNA and CDR2 YNFKEQ come from the germline V gene. CDR3 size: 16 residues. This CDR3 is CASSQDNSLTSYEQYF. The CDR3 DNA reads as TGTGCCAGCAGCCAAGATAACAGCCTGACCTCCTACGAGCAGTACTTC.

This clonotype has more than one count but fewer than ten. The chain uses TRBV20-1 and TRBJ1-6, with D unresolved. The germline V gene has CDR1 DFQATT and CDR2 SNEGSKA (reference sequence). V gave up 0 bases and J gave up 4 bases, with 16 bases separating them. The length of the CDR3 is 17 residues. CDR3 loop: CSARDRKRRAYNSPLHF. The CDR3 DNA sequence: TGCAGTGCTAGAGATCGCAAGAGACGGGCATATAATTCACCCCTCCACTTT.

This clonotype was picked up a small number of times. The gene calls are TRBV12-3 or TRBV12-4 and TRBJ1-2; D remains ambiguous. V lost 1 base and J 4 bases, leaving 7 bases between the germline ends. The CDR3 totals 13 residues. In DNA form, the CDR3 reads TGTGCCAGCAGTTTAGAGGGTACCTATGGCTACACCTTC. It translates to CASSLEGTYGYTF.

This clonotype occurred many times. V and J are TRBV11-2 and TRBJ2-1; 7 nucleotides match TRBD2. The CDR3 is 17 amino acids. Germline V gene data show CDR1 as SGHAT and CDR2 as FQNNGV. The V segment lost 6 bases and the J segment 0 bases; nucleotides outside the gene matches: 11. DNA of the CDR3: TGTGCCAGCAGTCGGGACGGGGGGAGCGGCTCCTACAATGAGCAGTTCTTC. Residues: CASSRDGGSGSYNEQFF.

This clonotype was seen only a few times. The rearrangement uses TRBV5-1 and TRBJ2-2, with 7 positions matching TRBD1. Germline CDR1 SGHRS, CDR2 YFSETQ. V was clipped by 0 bases and J by 3 bases; unmatched bases: 14. CDR3 length equals 19 residues. The CDR3 protein is CASSLAQRTGVKHTGELFF. Written as DNA, the CDR3 is TGCGCCAGCAGCTTGGCCCAACGTACAGGGGTAAAACACACCGGGGAGCTGTTTTTT.

The V and J genes are TRBV14 and TRBJ2-7; possibly TRBD1 for D (5 bases). Germline CDR1 reads SGHDN; CDR2 reads FVKESK. The V gene lost 4 bases and the J gene lost 3 bases, with 13 bases spanning the gap. The CDR3 is made up of 14 amino acids. CDR3 protein: CASSRAGKYYEQYF. As DNA, the CDR3 is TGTGCCAGCAGCCGGGCAGGGAAGTACTACGAGCAGTACTTC.

This clonotype was seen a few times. The chain joins TRBV27 to TRBJ1-2; no reliable D call. The CDR3 loop spans 14 amino acids. The germline CDR1 and CDR2 sequences are MNHEY and SMNVEV (reference sequence). Trimming took off 4 bases at V and 3 bases at J, with 12 bases between the two ends. The CDR3 coding sequence is TGTGCCAGCAGTTCCAGGCGGTTTTACTATGGCTACACCTTC. It yields the protein CASSSRRFYYGYTF.

The CDR3 spells CSALHSTGGNQPQHF. In DNA form, the CDR3 reads TGCAGTGCTCTCCACTCCACGGGCGGCAATCAGCCCCAGCATTTT. The gene calls are TRBV20-1 and TRBJ1-5, with no clear D. V was clipped by 5 bases and J by 2 bases, with 16 bases between them. This CDR3 has 15 residues. The germline gives CDR1 DFQATT, CDR2 SNEGSKA (reference sequence).

CDR3 sequence: CSAMIAAPAHQETQYF. Written as DNA, the CDR3 is TGCAGTGCTATGATTGCGGCCCCGGCTCACCAAGAGACCCAGTACTTC. This sequence joins TRBV20-1 and TRBJ2-5; D gene ambiguous. This CDR3 contains 16 residues. Germline V gene data show CDR1 as DFQATT and CDR2 as SNEGSKA (reference sequence). Trimming cost V 4 bases and J 0 bases, with 18 bases left between them.

CDR3 residues: CASSFGLVIADTQYF. Here the CDR3 DNA reads TGCGCCAGCAGCTTTGGATTGGTGATCGCAGATACGCAGTATTTT. The chain couples TRBV5-1 to TRBJ2-3; no clear D. V was trimmed by 2 bases and J by 4 bases, leaving 14 bases between them. The germline gives CDR1 SGHRS, CDR2 YFSETQ. CDR3 length: 15 residues.

To note about this clonotype: Germline is not matched at one junction end, which may reflect a read error. The V gene is TRBV7-7, the J gene TRBJ2-1, with a possible D match to TRBD1 (5 bases). The CDR3 runs to 16 residues. CDR1 is SSHAT and CDR2 is FNYEAQ in the germline V gene (reference sequence). This chain's CDR3 is CASSLMGPALNNEQFF. CDR3 bases: TGTGCTAGCAGCTTAATGGGGCCGGCCCTAAACAATGAGCAGTTCTTC.

This chain connects TRBV7-2 to TRBJ1-5; D not certain. The CDR3 spans 15 residues. Between the trimmed V and J ends, which lost 5 bases and 4 bases, there was a span of 15 bases. Germline CDR1 reads SGHTA; CDR2 reads FQGNSA. CDR3 amino acids: CASSPQDGENQPQHF. The CDR3 bases are TGTGCCAGCAGCCCCCAGGACGGAGAAAATCAGCCCCAGCATTTT. Using reference TRBV7-2 and TRBJ1-5 for the parts outside the CDR3, the full variable domain is GAGVSQSPSNKVTEKGKDVELRCDPISGHTALYWYRQSLGQGLEFLIYFQGNSAPDKSGLPSDRFSAERTGGSVSTLTIQRTQQEDSAVYLCASSPQDGENQPQHFGDGTRLSIL.

In this sample, this clonotype turned up a few times. The rearrangement uses TRBV20-1 and TRBJ2-1; the D call may be TRBD1 or TRBD2 (5 bases each). Per the germline V gene, CDR1 is DFQATT and CDR2 is SNEGSKA (reference sequence). The germline V and J ends were trimmed by 0 bases and 3 bases, with 18 bases remaining between them. This CDR3 is built from 17 residues. The CDR3 coding sequence is TGCAGTGCTAGAGATGAGGCCGGGACCCAGAACTACAATGAGCAGTTCTTC. Translation: CSARDEAGTQNYNEQFF.

This clonotype was observed at least ten times. The chain couples TRBV5-1 to TRBJ1-1; possible D gene TRBD1, 5 bases. Germline V gene sequence: CDR1 SGHRS, CDR2 YFSETQ. The CDR3 is 13 amino acids. V was cut by 4 bases and J by 7 bases, with 14 bases left in between. The CDR3 is CASSPRGDFEAFF. The CDR3 region has the DNA TGCGCCAGCAGCCCCCGCGGGGACTTTGAAGCTTTCTTT.

The rearrangement links TRBV4-3 to TRBJ1-5; tentative D call: TRBD1 (5 bases). Germline lookup yields CDR1 LGHNA and CDR2 YSLEER. The CDR3 extends over 16 amino acids. Trimming shortened V by 1 base and J by 3 bases, and 13 bases separated the two germline ends. DNA for the CDR3: TGCGCCAGCAGCCAAGTCCTGGGGCTGGTCAATCAGCCCCAGCATTTT. Amino acid sequence: CASSQVLGLVNQPQHF.

This clonotype occurred a few times. The rearrangement joins TRBV7-8 to TRBJ1-5, with 7 positions matching TRBD1. CDR3 length: 20 residues. Germline CDR1 is SGHVS and CDR2 is FQNEAQ. Unmatched junction bases numbered 15, after V lost 1 base and J lost 0 bases. The CDR3 protein is CASSLEVSAPGQYSNQPQHF. The CDR3 coding sequence is TGTGCCAGCAGCTTAGAGGTTTCGGCCCCGGGACAGTATAGCAATCAGCCCCAGCATTTT.